Shown below are 5 T cell receptor beta chains from a single sample sequenced in a study of Tregs in tolerant kidney transplant recipients. Measured with immunoSEQ multiplex PCR; TCRdb has only the in-frame clones, and not every one. Found here are over 60,000 clones, 80% to 85% of them singletons; the top ten hold approximately 4%. The sequenced sample was CD4+ T cells from blood. These receptors came from a human donor in good health.

The chain carries TRBV7-2 and TRBJ2-3; 15 bases align to TRBD2. The CDR3 runs 19 residues. Germline CDR1 reads SGHTA; CDR2 reads FQGNSA. J lost 1 base, V lost 5 bases, and 10 bases had no gene match. This CDR3 reads CASSARTSGGATGTDTQYF. CDR3 in DNA: TGTGCCAGCAGCGCCCGGACTAGCGGGGGGGCGACTGGCACAGATACGCAGTATTTT.

V and J are TRBV27 and TRBJ1-4; 8 bases agree with TRBD1. Germline V gene sequence: CDR1 MNHEY, CDR2 SMNVEV (reference sequence). This CDR3 is built from 16 residues. Trimming cost V 3 bases and J 4 bases; bases outside gene matches: 7. CDR3 sequence: CASSLSQGAYNEKLFF. The DNA of the CDR3 is TGTGCCAGCAGTTTGAGCCAGGGGGCCTATAATGAAAAACTGTTTTTT. Filled out from reference TRBV27 and TRBJ1-4, the complete variable domain reads EAQVTQNPRYLITVTGKKLTVTCSQNMNHEYMSWYRQDPGLGLRQIYYSMNVEVTDKGDVPEGYKVSRKEKRNFPLILESPSPNQTSLYFCASSLSQGAYNEKLFFGSGTQLSVL.

This chain connects TRBV5-4 to TRBJ1-2, with D unresolved. V was shortened by 0 bases and J by 5 bases, with 8 bases between the two germline ends. The CDR3 contains 13 residues. Germline values: CDR1 SGHNT, CDR2 YYREEE (reference sequence). DNA for the CDR3: TGTGCCAGCAGCTTGGACGGCGAGTATGGCTACACCTTC. Protein: CASSLDGEYGYTF.

The chain joins TRBV7-6 to TRBJ2-2; TRBD2 aligns across 8 bases. The CDR3 extends over 16 amino acids. Germline CDR1 is SGHVS and CDR2 is FNYEAQ. J gave up 4 bases and V 2 bases, and 6 bases lay outside the gene matches. The CDR3 loop reads CASSLQTAGGTGELFF. DNA of the CDR3: TGTGCCAGCAGCTTACAGACGGCGGGAGGCACCGGGGAGCTGTTTTTT.

The genes are TRBV9 and TRBJ2-3; possibly TRBD1 for D (5 bases). This CDR3 is built from 14 residues. Trimming took off 0 bases at V and 6 bases at J, with 11 bases between the two ends. Germline-derived CDR1 and CDR2 are SGDLS and YYNGEE. In nucleotides, the CDR3 is TGTGCCAGCAGCGTAGAGGGGATTTGGGATACGCAGTATTTT. Translation: CASSVEGIWDTQYF.